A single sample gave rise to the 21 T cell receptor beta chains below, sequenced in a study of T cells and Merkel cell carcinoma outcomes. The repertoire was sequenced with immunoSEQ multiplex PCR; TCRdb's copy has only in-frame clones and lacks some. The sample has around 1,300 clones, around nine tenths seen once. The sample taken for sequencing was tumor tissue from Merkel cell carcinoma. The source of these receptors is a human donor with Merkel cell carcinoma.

CDR3 in amino acids: CAWSGGVNQPQHF. The DNA for the CDR3 is TGTGCCTGGAGTGGGGGGGTCAATCAGCCCCAGCATTTT. The chain has TRBV30 and TRBJ1-5, with TRBD1 as a possible D gene (5 bases). Trimming took 1 base from V and 3 from J, leaving 7 bases between them. Germline V gene data show CDR1 as GTSNPN and CDR2 as SVGIG (reference sequence). This CDR3 is 13 amino acids long. Together with reference TRBV30 and TRBJ1-5, the CDR3 gives the full variable domain: SQTIHQWPATLVQPVGSPLSLECTVEGTSNPNLYWYRQAAGRGLQLLFYSVGIGQISSEVPQNLSASRPQDRQFILSSKKLLLSDSGFYLCAWSGGVNQPQHFGDGTRLSIL.

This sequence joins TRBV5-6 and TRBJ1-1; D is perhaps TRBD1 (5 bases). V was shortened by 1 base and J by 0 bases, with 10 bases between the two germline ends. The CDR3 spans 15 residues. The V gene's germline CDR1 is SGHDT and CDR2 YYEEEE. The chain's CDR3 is CASSLWGSLNTEAFF. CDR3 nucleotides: TGTGCCAGCAGCTTGTGGGGCAGCTTGAACACTGAAGCTTTCTTT.

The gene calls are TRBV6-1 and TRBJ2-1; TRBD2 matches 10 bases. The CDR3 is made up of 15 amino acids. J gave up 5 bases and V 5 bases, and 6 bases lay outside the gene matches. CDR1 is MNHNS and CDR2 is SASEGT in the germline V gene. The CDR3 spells CASSPASGGDNEQFF. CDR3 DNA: TGTGCCAGCAGTCCGGCTAGCGGGGGAGACAATGAGCAGTTCTTC.

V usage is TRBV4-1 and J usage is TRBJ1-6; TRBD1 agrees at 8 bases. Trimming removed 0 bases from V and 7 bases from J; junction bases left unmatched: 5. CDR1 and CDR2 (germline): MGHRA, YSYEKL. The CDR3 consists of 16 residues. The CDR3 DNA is TGCGCCAGCAGCCAAGAGGGACAGGCGAGAAATTCACCCCTCCACTTT. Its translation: CASSQEGQARNSPLHF.

The CDR3 reads CSVTTRGLSIVQFF. CDR3 nucleotide sequence: TGCAGCGTTACGACTAGGGGGCTTTCAATAGTGCAGTTCTTC. The chain is built from TRBV29-1 and TRBJ2-1; a possible D gene is TRBD1 (7 bases). Germline V gene lookup returns CDR1 SQVTM and CDR2 ANQGSEA. Trimming took 5 bases from V and 12 from J, leaving 23 bases between them. The CDR3 runs to 14 residues.

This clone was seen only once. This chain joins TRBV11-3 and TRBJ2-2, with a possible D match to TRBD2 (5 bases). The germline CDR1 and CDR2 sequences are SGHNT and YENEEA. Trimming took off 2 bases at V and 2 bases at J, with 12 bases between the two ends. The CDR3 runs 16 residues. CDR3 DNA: TGTGCCAGCAGCTTATTTGGCGGGCCAAACACCGGGGAGCTGTTTTTT. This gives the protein CASSLFGGPNTGELFF. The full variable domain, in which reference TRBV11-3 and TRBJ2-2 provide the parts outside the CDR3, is EAGVVQSPRYKIIEKKQPVAFWCNPISGHNTLYWYLQNLGQGPELLIRYENEEAVDDSQLPKDRFSAERLKGVDSTLKIQPAELGDSAVYLCASSLFGGPNTGELFFGEGSRLTVL.

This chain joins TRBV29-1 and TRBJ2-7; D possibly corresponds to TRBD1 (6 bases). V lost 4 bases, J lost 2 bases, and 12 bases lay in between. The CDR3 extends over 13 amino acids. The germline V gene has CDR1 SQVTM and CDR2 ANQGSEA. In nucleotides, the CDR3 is TGCAGCGTTGGTGGGCAGGGGCCCTACGAGCAGTACTTC. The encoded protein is CSVGGQGPYEQYF.

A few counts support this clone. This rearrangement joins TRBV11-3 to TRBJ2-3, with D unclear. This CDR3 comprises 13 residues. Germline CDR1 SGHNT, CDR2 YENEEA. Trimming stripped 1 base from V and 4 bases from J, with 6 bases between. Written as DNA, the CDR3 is TGTGCCAGCAGCTTAGTTGGGGCAGATACGCAGTATTTT. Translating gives CASSLVGADTQYF.

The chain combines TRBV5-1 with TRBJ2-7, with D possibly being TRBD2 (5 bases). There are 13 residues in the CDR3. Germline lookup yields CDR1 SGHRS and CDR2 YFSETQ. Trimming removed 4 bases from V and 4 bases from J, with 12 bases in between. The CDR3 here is CASSAGVRYEQYF. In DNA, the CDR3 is TGCGCCAGCAGCGCCGGGGTCCGGTACGAGCAGTACTTC. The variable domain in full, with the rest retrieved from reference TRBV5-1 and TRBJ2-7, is KAGVTQTPRYLIKTRGQQVTLSCSPISGHRSVSWYQQTPGQGLQFLFEYFSETQRNKGNFPGRFSGRQFSNSRSEMNVSTLELGDSALYLCASSAGVRYEQYFGPGTRLTVT.

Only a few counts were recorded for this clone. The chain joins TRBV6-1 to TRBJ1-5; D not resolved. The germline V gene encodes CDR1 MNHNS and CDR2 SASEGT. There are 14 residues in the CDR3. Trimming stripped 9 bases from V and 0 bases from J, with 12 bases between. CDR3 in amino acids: CASWQMGSNQPQHF. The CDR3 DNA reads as TGTGCCAGTTGGCAAATGGGTAGCAATCAGCCCCAGCATTTT.

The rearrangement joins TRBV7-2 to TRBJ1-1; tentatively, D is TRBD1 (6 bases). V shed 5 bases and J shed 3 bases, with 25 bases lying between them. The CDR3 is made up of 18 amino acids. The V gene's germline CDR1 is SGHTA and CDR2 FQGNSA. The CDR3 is CASSVGPRGRSGDTEAFF. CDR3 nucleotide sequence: TGTGCCAGCAGCGTAGGTCCGCGGGGGCGGAGTGGGGACACTGAAGCTTTCTTT.

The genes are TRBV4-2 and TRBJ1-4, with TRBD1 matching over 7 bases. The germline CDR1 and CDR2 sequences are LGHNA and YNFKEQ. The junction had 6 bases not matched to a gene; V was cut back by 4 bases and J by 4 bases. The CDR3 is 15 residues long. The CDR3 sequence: CASSRIQGLNEKLFF. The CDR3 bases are TGTGCCAGCAGCCGGATACAGGGGCTTAATGAAAAACTGTTTTTT.

DNA for the CDR3: TGTGCCAGCAGCTTAGTACCAATTGAGGAGACCCAGTACTTC. Amino acids: CASSLVPIEETQYF. The J gene is TRBJ2-5, the V gene TRBV11-2; D gene uncertain. V shed 1 base and J shed 5 bases, with 11 bases lying between them. CDR1 and CDR2 (germline): SGHAT, FQNNGV. This CDR3 region has 14 residues. Full variable domain (missing parts from reference TRBV11-2 and TRBJ2-5): EAGVAQSPRYKIIEKRQSVAFWCNPISGHATLYWYQQILGQGPKLLIQFQNNGVVDDSQLPKDRFSAERLKGVDSTLKIQPAKLEDSAVYLCASSLVPIEETQYFGPGTRLLVL.

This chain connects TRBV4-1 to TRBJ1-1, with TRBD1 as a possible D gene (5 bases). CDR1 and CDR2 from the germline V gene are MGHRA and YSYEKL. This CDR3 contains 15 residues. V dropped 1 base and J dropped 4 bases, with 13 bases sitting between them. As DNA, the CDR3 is TGCGCCAGCAGCCAAGGTCTGCAGGGCAGCACTGAAGCTTTCTTT. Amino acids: CASSQGLQGSTEAFF.

The CDR3 DNA is TGTGCCAGCAGCTTGGGGACTAGCACAGATACGCAGTATTTT. As protein: CASSLGTSTDTQYF. The J gene is TRBJ2-3, the V gene TRBV7-2; perhaps TRBD2 as D (6 bases). Germline V lookup: CDR1 SGHTA, CDR2 FQGNSA. The CDR3 is 14 residues long. Deletions cut 3 bases from V and 0 bases from J, with 7 bases between.

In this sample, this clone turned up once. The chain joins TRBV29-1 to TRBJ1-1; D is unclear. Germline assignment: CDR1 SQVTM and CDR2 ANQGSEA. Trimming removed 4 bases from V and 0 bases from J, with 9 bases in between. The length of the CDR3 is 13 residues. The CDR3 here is CSVARRMNTEAFF. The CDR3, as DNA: TGCAGCGTTGCCAGACGGATGAACACTGAAGCTTTCTTT. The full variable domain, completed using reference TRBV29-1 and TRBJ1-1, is SAVISQKPSRDICQRGTSLTIQCQVDSQVTMMFWYRQQPGQSLTLIATANQGSEATYESGFVIDKFPISRPNLTFSTLTVSNMSPEDSSIYLCSVARRMNTEAFFGQGTRLTVV.

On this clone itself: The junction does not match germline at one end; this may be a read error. The CDR3 DNA follows: TGCGCCAGCAGTGGCGGGGGCGCGCACTATGGCTACACTTTC. This encodes CASSGGGAHYGYTF. The chain is built from TRBV5-1 and TRBJ1-2, with a tentative D call TRBD1 (6 bases). This CDR3 is built from 14 residues. Germline CDR1 and CDR2: SGHRS and YFSETQ.

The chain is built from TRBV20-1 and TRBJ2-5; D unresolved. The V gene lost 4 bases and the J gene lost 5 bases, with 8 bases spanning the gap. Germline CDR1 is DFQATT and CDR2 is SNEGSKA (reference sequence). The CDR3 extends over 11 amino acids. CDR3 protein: CSATHGETQYF. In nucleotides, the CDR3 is TGCAGTGCTACCCACGGGGAGACCCAGTACTTC.

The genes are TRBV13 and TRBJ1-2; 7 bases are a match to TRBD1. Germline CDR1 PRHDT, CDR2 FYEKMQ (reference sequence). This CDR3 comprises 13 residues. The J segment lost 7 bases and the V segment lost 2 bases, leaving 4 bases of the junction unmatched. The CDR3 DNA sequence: TGTGCCAGCAGCTTAAACAGGGGCGGTGGCTACACCTTC. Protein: CASSLNRGGGYTF.

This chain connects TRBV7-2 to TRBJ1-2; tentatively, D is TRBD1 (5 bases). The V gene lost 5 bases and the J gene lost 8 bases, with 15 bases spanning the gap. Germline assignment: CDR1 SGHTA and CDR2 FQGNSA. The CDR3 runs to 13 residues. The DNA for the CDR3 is TGTGCCAGCAGCCAGCCAGGGACTCAAGGCTACACCTTC. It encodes CASSQPGTQGYTF.

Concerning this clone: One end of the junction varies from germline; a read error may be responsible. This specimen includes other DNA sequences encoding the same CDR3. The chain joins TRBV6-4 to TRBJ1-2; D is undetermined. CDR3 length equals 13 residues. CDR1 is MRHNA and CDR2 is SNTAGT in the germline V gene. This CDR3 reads CASSEGLNYGYTF. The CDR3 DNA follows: TGTGCCAGCAGTGAAGGGCTTAACTATGGTTACACCTTC.